Here is one TCR beta chain with its context. The length of the CDR3 is 14 residues. V shed 0 bases, J shed 3 bases, and the junction held 2 bases outside the gene matches. Germline V CDR1 and CDR2: SGHAT, FQNNGV. The record originates from a study of blood T cells in healthy people across ages. Together with a sample-barcoded 5' primer, a J-beta primer mix was included in a second PCR lasting about 7 to 11 cycles. At least 3 million CDR3-containing paired-end reads were obtained per sample. TCRdb reanalysed the 5' RACE reads using MiXCR and keeps one entry per CDR3 protein. The table shows about 970,000 distinct CDR3 sequences, with about 53% occurring only once.

Sequencing was done on a sample of blood. The chain couples TRBV11-2 to TRBJ2-7; TRBD1 matches at 7 bases. This receptor was identified in a woman aged 60-75 years in good health. The CDR3 region is CASSLDAGGYEQYF. The CDR3 DNA follows: TGTGCCAGCAGCTTAGACGCAGGGGGCTACGAGCAGTACTTC.